Listed below are T cell receptor beta chains from one sample, sequenced in a study of T cell repertoires in ileal Crohn's disease. Sequenced by immunoSEQ multiplex PCR; TCRdb stores in-frame clones only, minus some. This sample yields 13,000 to 15,000 clones, of which 87% are seen a single time; 3.7% belongs to the top ten. Sequenced material: ileal tissue. These receptors all come from an adult with Crohn's disease. The conserved cysteine and the conserved F or W are not part of the CDR3 here.

TRBJ1-5 TRBV15 ATSRDYSNQPQH
TRBJ2-7 TRBV5-5 ASSFRGGPSYEQY
TRBJ2-7 TRBV30 AWAPTGFYEQY
TRBJ2-5 TRBV9 ASSAGIGTGVKTQY
TRBJ2-2 TRBV5-1 ASSVRQQNTGELF
TRBJ2-2 TRBV28 ASSPTGELF
TRBJ2-1 TRBV10-3 AISDQLAGEAGEQF
TRBJ2-5 TRBV29-1 SVEKGDGKETQY
TRBJ2-1 TRBV19 ASSNRDSTYNEQF
TRBJ2-5 TRBV5-1 ASSFPGLGGREQY
TRBJ2-7 TRBV7-2 ASSPALLAWEQY
TRBJ2-5 TRBV4-1 ASSPGNSLLVMETQY
TRBJ2-4 TRBV28 ASSWGLGQRNIQY
TRBJ2-3 TRBV7-2 ASSLVSGLGNSGTQY
TRBJ2-1 TRBV7-8 ASRLSAYLAGGPGSSYNEQF
TRBJ1-4 TRBV6-1 ASSEGQGNEKLF
TRBJ1-1 TRBV6-1 AGSRQFGDTEAF
TRBJ2-7 TRBV9 ASSVAADSTYEQY
TRBJ2-1 TRBV14 ASSQARGGIKQF
TRBJ2-5 TRBV2 ASRETPGLAAGTQY
TRBJ1-5 TRBV28 ASSRDRAYTSNQPQH
TRBJ2-2 TRBV11-1 ASSFGGNTGELF